This T cell receptor beta chain was observed in a study of graft-versus-host responses after intestinal transplantation. Sequencing was performed with immunoSEQ multiplex PCR; in TCRdb, only in-frame clones are kept and a portion is missing. The data contain tens of thousands of clones, around 90% of them singletons. The CDR3 contains 14 residues. CDR1 is MDHEN, CDR2 SYDVKM, per germline. Trimming shortened V by 3 bases and J by 7 bases, and 13 bases separated the two germline ends. About this clone itself: The target antigen is unknown.

The material was unstimulated CD4+ T cells sorted from spleen or lymph node cells, obtained before intestinal transplant. This receptor was identified in a human donor who received an intestinal transplant. The gene calls are TRBV28 and TRBJ2-1; the D gene is possibly TRBD2 (5 bases). CDR3: CASSFTRGVNEQFF. The CDR3 DNA sequence: TGTGCCAGCAGTTTTACTCGGGGAGTGAATGAGCAGTTCTTC.